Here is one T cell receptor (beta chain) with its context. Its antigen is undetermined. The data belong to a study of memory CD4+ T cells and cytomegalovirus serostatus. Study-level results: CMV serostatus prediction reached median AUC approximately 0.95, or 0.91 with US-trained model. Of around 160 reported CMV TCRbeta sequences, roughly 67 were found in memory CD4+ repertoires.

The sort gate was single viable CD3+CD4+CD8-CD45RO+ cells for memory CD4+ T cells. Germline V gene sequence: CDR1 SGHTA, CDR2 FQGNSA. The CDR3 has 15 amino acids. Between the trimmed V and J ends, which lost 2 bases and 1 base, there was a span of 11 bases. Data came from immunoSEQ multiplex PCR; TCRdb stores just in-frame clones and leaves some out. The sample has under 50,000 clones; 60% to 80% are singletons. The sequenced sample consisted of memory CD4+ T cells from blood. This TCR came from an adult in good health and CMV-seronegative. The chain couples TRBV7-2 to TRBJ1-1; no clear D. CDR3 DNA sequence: TGTGCCAGCAGCTTAAAAATCCTGCGGAACACTGAAGCTTTCTTT. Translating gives CASSLKILRNTEAFF.